This passage covers 7 T cell receptor beta chains from one sample sequenced in a study of cytomegalovirus exposure and HLA in healthy donors (dated by TCRdb to the late 2010s). Libraries were prepared through the immunoSEQ multiplex PCR assay. TCRdb re-hosts the immuneACCESS table, in-frame sequences only. Its copies lack some clones; in the studies checked, an unresolved V gene accounts for under half of them, and the cause for the rest is not known. Counted in this sample were over 120,000 clones; 94% of them appeared once. The ten largest make up less than 2% of the sample. Input material: PBMCs. These receptors were collected from a man between 18 and 35 years old in good health and CMV-seropositive.

The chain combines TRBV5-1 with TRBJ2-2, with a tentative D call TRBD1 (6 bases). V lost 0 bases, J lost 5 bases, and 8 bases lay in between. The CDR3 extends over 14 amino acids. Looked up from germline, CDR1 is SGHRS and CDR2 is YFSETQ. The DNA for the CDR3 is TGCGCCAGCAGCTTGGTACAGGGAACCGGGGAGCTGTTTTTT. Translated: CASSLVQGTGELFF.

V and J are TRBV5-6 and TRBJ1-2; D gene uncertain. Germline CDR1 and CDR2: SGHDT and YYEEEE. This CDR3 has 12 residues. V was shortened by 4 bases and J by 7 bases, with 11 bases between the two germline ends. The CDR3 sequence is CASSGWGGGYTF. CDR3 DNA: TGTGCCAGCAGCGGGTGGGGAGGTGGCTACACCTTC.

This chain uses TRBV5-1 with TRBJ1-3; the D gene is possibly TRBD1 (6 bases). Germline V CDR1 and CDR2: SGHRS, YFSETQ. V dropped 0 bases and J dropped 0 bases, with 10 bases sitting between them. This CDR3 is built from 16 residues. This chain's CDR3 is CASSLDQGNSGNTIYF. CDR3 bases: TGCGCCAGCAGCTTGGACCAGGGGAACTCTGGAAACACCATATATTTT.

J is TRBJ2-1 and V is TRBV5-4, with 9 positions matching TRBD2. The CDR3 is made up of 18 amino acids. Germline CDR1 and CDR2: SGHNT and YYREEE (reference sequence). J lost 10 bases, V lost 4 bases, and 21 bases had no gene match. The CDR3 region has the DNA TGTGCCAGCAGCCCAAAGGGGAAGCCCATAGCGGGAGTTGGGGAGCAGTTCTTC. Protein sequence: CASSPKGKPIAGVGEQFF.

The chain is built from TRBV10-3 and TRBJ1-2; 10 bases match TRBD1. CDR1 and CDR2 (germline): ENHRY, SYGVKD. V shed 0 bases, J shed 2 bases, and the junction held 9 bases outside the gene matches. This CDR3 comprises 18 residues. CDR3 nucleotide sequence: TGTGCCATCAGTGAGTCGAGGGGACAGGGGTTTGAGAACTATGGCTACACCTTC. This encodes CAISESRGQGFENYGYTF.

CDR3 region: CASSLPPGQGDGYTF. For the CDR3, the DNA is TGTGCCAGCAGCTTGCCACCGGGACAGGGTGATGGCTACACCTTC. V is TRBV5-5 and J is TRBJ1-2, with 9 nucleotides matching TRBD1. This CDR3 comprises 15 residues. The V and J ends lost 1 base and 6 bases, in that order; junction bases with no gene match: 7. The germline V gene has CDR1 SGHKS and CDR2 YYEKEE (reference sequence).

In its sample, this clone was seen once. This chain's CDR3 is CASSAVFGGADTQYF. The DNA of the CDR3 is TGTGCCAGCAGCGCCGTCTTCGGGGGAGCAGATACGCAGTATTTT. The chain joins TRBV9 to TRBJ2-3; possible D gene TRBD2, 6 bases. V was trimmed by 3 bases and J by 4 bases, leaving 15 bases between them. The germline V gene has CDR1 SGDLS and CDR2 YYNGEE. This CDR3 has 15 residues.